Below, 6 T cell receptor beta chains from the same sample are listed, as sequenced in a study of blood T cell repertoires in COVID-19. Using immunoSEQ multiplex PCR, the repertoire was profiled, and TCRdb retains in-frame clones only, with some absent. The sample contains 150,000 to 200,000 clones, 88% of which appear only once. Sequences were obtained from PBMCs or T cells enriched from blood (not recorded which). The source of these receptors is a woman between 45 and 60 years old who had recovered from COVID-19.

J is TRBJ2-2 and V is TRBV5-1; 7 positions match TRBD2. Germline lookup yields CDR1 SGHRS and CDR2 YFSETQ. Trimming took 0 bases from V and 2 from J; bases not matched to a gene: 4. The CDR3 is 16 amino acids. CDR3 residues: CASSLGGGGNTGELFF. Written as DNA, the CDR3 is TGCGCCAGCAGCTTGGGAGGCGGGGGTAACACCGGGGAGCTGTTTTTT.

This rearrangement joins TRBV7-2 to TRBJ1-1; 7 nucleotides line up with TRBD1. Germline CDR1 SGHTA, CDR2 FQGNSA. J gave up 4 bases and V 4 bases, and 3 bases lay outside the gene matches. This CDR3 has 13 residues. The DNA for the CDR3 is TGTGCCAGCAGCTCCGGGACAGCCACTGAAGCTTTCTTT. Its protein product is CASSSGTATEAFF.

This chain connects TRBV11-3 to TRBJ1-6; 8 bases are a match to TRBD1. This CDR3 region has 14 residues. The V segment lost 1 base and the J segment 11 bases; nucleotides outside the gene matches: 4. CDR1 and CDR2 from the germline V gene are SGHNT and YENEEA. CDR3 nucleotide sequence: TGTGCCAGCAGCTTAGGACAGGGGAGCACACCCCTCCACTTT. This gives the protein CASSLGQGSTPLHF.

The chain links TRBV5-8 to TRBJ2-5, with TRBD2 matching over 9 bases. Losses at the gene ends were 2 bases for V and 5 bases for J; bases not matched to a gene: 4. This CDR3 comprises 14 residues. Germline loops: CDR1 SGHTS, CDR2 YDEGEE. CDR3 sequence: CASSFLAGGETQYF. CDR3 in DNA: TGTGCCAGCAGCTTTCTGGCGGGGGGGGAGACCCAGTACTTC.

The chain has TRBV27 and TRBJ2-7; D may be TRBD2 (6 bases). CDR3 length: 13 amino acids. V lost 4 bases, J lost 6 bases, and 13 bases lay in between. Per the germline V gene, CDR1 is MNHEY and CDR2 is SMNVEV (reference sequence). The CDR3 is CASSSRGSPEQYF. The CDR3 region has the DNA TGTGCCAGCAGTTCCCGGGGGAGCCCCGAGCAGTACTTC.

The V gene is TRBV18, the J gene TRBJ2-1; possibly TRBD2 for D (5 bases). Germline lookup yields CDR1 KGHSH and CDR2 LQKENI. The CDR3 is 14 residues long. The V gene lost 5 bases and the J gene lost 8 bases, with 16 bases spanning the gap. The CDR3 protein is CASSSDRSGYEQFF. The CDR3, as DNA: TGTGCCAGCTCAAGCGATAGGAGCGGCTATGAGCAGTTCTTC.